Each of the 13 T cell receptor beta chains below was sequenced from the same sample in a study of human thymus T cells. Sequencing was performed with immunoSEQ multiplex PCR; in TCRdb, only in-frame clones are kept and a portion is missing. This sample has roughly 130,000 clones, with about 94% found just once. Resections obtained during corrective heart surgery supplied the thymus tissue. Sequencing was performed on thymus tissue. These receptors were taken from a boy under three years old with a congenital heart defect but otherwise immunologically healthy.

V usage is TRBV16 and J usage is TRBJ1-1; D is unclear. The CDR3 covers 17 residues. V was cut by 7 bases and J by 5 bases, with 26 bases left in between. From germline, CDR1 is KGHSY and CDR2 FQNENV. CDR3 loop: CASTPRGKDPGGTEAFF. The CDR3 coding sequence is TGTGCCAGCACCCCCCGGGGTAAAGATCCCGGCGGAACTGAAGCTTTCTTT.

This chain connects TRBV18 to TRBJ2-7, with D perhaps assigned TRBD1 or TRBD2 (5 bases each). Per germline, CDR1 KGHSH and CDR2 LQKENI. The ends were cut back, 3 bases at V and 0 bases at J, with 15 bases in the middle. This CDR3 region has 16 residues. The chain's CDR3 is CASSPSGTSSSYEQYF. CDR3 in DNA: TGTGCCAGCTCACCGTCCGGGACGTCGAGCTCCTACGAGCAGTACTTC.

V usage is TRBV9 and J usage is TRBJ2-3; 10 positions agree with TRBD2. The junction had 9 bases not matched to a gene; V was cut back by 3 bases and J by 8 bases. This CDR3 comprises 15 residues. The V gene's germline CDR1 is SGDLS and CDR2 YYNGEE. In DNA, the CDR3 is TGTGCCAGCAGCGCCCTTAGCGGGGGGCTACGTACGCAGTATTTT. This gives the protein CASSALSGGLRTQYF.

V and J are TRBV6-5 and TRBJ2-2; D gene unclear. Germline V lookup: CDR1 MNHEY, CDR2 SVGAGI. Deletions cut 6 bases from V and 1 base from J, with 6 bases between. This CDR3 is built from 13 residues. The CDR3, as DNA: TGTGCCAGCAGCCCCGAGAACACCGGGGAGCTGTTTTTT. Residues: CASSPENTGELFF.

This chain uses TRBV7-6 with TRBJ2-3; 7 positions agree with TRBD1. This CDR3 contains 16 residues. Trimming removed 5 bases from V and 2 bases from J; junction bases left unmatched: 10. Germline V lookup: CDR1 SGHVS, CDR2 FNYEAQ. The CDR3, as DNA: TGTGCCAGCAGCCCCACGACAGGGCCCCCCACAGATACGCAGTATTTT. Amino acid sequence: CASSPTTGPPTDTQYF.

The table lists this clone with a count of one. The chain combines TRBV7-6 with TRBJ2-1; D is unresolved. Trimming took 5 bases from V and 3 from J, leaving 11 bases between them. The CDR3 spans 14 residues. The germline gives CDR1 SGHVS, CDR2 FNYEAQ. The CDR3 here is CASSPRTDYNEQFF. CDR3 DNA: TGTGCCAGCAGCCCCCGGACCGACTACAATGAGCAGTTCTTC. Full variable domain (remainder filled in from reference TRBV7-6 and TRBJ2-1): GAGVSQSPRYKVTKRGQDVALRCDPISGHVSLYWYRQALGQGPEFLTYFNYEAQQDKSGLPNDRFSAERPEGSISTLTIQRTEQRDSAMYRCASSPRTDYNEQFFGPGTRLTVL.

The V and J genes are TRBV10-3 and TRBJ2-5; the match to TRBD2 covers 15 bases. V gave up 3 bases and J gave up 1 base; unmatched junction bases: 6. Germline V gives CDR1 ENHRY, CDR2 SYGVKD. This CDR3 has 18 amino acids. The CDR3 DNA sequence: TGTGCCATCAGTGAAGGGACTAGCGGGGGGCCCCGCCAAGAGACCCAGTACTTC. Amino acids: CAISEGTSGGPRQETQYF.

V and J are TRBV10-3 and TRBJ2-3; TRBD1 aligns across 9 bases. The CDR3 sequence is 17 residues long. Germline values: CDR1 ENHRY, CDR2 SYGVKD. Unmatched junction bases numbered 11, after V lost 5 bases and J lost 2 bases. The CDR3 nucleotides are TGTGCCATCAGTAAGGACCGGGACAGGGAAAACACAGATACGCAGTATTTT. This gives the protein CAISKDRDRENTDTQYF.

CDR3 loop: CASSLAGELFF. The CDR3 DNA reads TGTGCCAGCAGCTTGGCCGGGGAGCTGTTTTTT. This chain joins TRBV5-6 and TRBJ2-2; D not resolved. The CDR3 covers 11 residues. Trimming shortened V by 0 bases and J by 6 bases, and 0 bases separated the two germline ends. Germline assignment: CDR1 SGHDT and CDR2 YYEEEE. Full variable domain (rest looked up from reference TRBV5-6 and TRBJ2-2): DAGVTQSPTHLIKTRGQQVTLRCSPKSGHDTVSWYQQALGQGPQFIFQYYEEEERQRGNFPDRFSGHQFPNYSSELNVNALLLGDSALYLCASSLAGELFFGEGSRLTVL.

The chain recombines TRBV29-1 with TRBJ1-2, with D possibly TRBD1 on 6 matching bases. The V end was cut by 0 bases, the J end by 8 bases, with 16 bases between. The length of the CDR3 is 14 residues. Germline lookup yields CDR1 SQVTM and CDR2 ANQGSEA. The CDR3 reads CSVEEQGLWGGYTF. Written as DNA, the CDR3 is TGCAGCGTTGAAGAGCAGGGGCTCTGGGGGGGCTACACCTTC.

V and J are TRBV9 and TRBJ2-3; a possible D gene is TRBD2 (7 bases). From germline, CDR1 is SGDLS and CDR2 YYNGEE. The length of the CDR3 is 18 residues. V gave up 0 bases and J gave up 0 bases, with 17 bases separating them. The chain's CDR3 is CASSVEEREGESTDTQYF. The DNA for the CDR3 is TGTGCCAGCAGCGTAGAGGAAAGGGAGGGGGAAAGCACAGATACGCAGTATTTT.

The V call is TRBV11-2, the J call TRBJ2-5; 14 bases match TRBD2. The CDR3 extends over 16 amino acids. Germline V gives CDR1 SGHAT, CDR2 FQNNGV. J lost 2 bases, V lost 5 bases, and 4 bases had no gene match. Written as DNA, the CDR3 is TGTGCCAGCAGCCTAAGACTAGCGGGGGGGCAAGAGACCCAGTACTTC. This translates into CASSLRLAGGQETQYF.

The rearrangement uses TRBV5-1 and TRBJ1-1, with a possible D match to TRBD1 (5 bases). Looked up from germline, CDR1 is SGHRS and CDR2 is YFSETQ. With 1 base removed from V and 1 base from J, the gap between germline ends came to 8 bases. CDR3 length: 14 residues. CDR3 nucleotides: TGCGCCAGCAGCTTGTTGGGACCGAACACTGAAGCTTTCTTT. This codes for CASSLLGPNTEAFF.